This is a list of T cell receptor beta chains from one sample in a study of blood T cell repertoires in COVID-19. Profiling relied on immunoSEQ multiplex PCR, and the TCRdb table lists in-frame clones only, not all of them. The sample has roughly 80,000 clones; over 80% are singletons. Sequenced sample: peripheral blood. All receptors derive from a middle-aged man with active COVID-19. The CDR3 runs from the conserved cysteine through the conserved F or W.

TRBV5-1,CASSLVPGMGEKLFF
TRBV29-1,CSVEEWGQTEAFF
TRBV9,CASSVALSTEAFF
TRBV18,CASSPGQGAHGEKLFF
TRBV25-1,CASNSRRGAGYEQYF
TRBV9,CASSVDAGPYEQYF
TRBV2,CASSGPRTNEKLFF
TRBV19,CASSIRSYNEQFF
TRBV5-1,CASSLGQGKNTIYF
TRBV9,CASSVETGGNIQYF
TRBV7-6,CASSPRRDSYEQYF
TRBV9,CASSEGTGASSGNTIYF
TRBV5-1,CASSLGTGYEQYF
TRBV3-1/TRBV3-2,CASTPGGNPPALTF
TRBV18,CASSLLDSAVGTEAFF
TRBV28,CASSKPGRITDTQYF
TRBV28,CASSLSGTGGNQPQHF
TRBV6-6,CASTHRETEAFF
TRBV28,CASVVENTEAFF
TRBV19,CASSIPGWTDTQYF
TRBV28,CASSPGQGARLDGYTF
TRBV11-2,CASSVVQGRSQPQHF
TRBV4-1,CASSDPGRGNYGYTF
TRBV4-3,CASSPGGNEQFF
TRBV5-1,CASREEVETGTQYF
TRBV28,CASIHSGFITEAFF
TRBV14,CASSQVPGGGGTSGEFYEQYF
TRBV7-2,CASSLMGGEYEQYF
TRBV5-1,CASSLPQATPNYGYTF
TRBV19,CASSTIRRGAYTEAFF
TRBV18,CASSLGLKETQYF
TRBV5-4,CASSLEGQGGYGYTF
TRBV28,CASSLSAGKTGDTQYF
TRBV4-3,CASSHNLAGAVNEQFF
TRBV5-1,CASSLAGGRETQYF
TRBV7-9,CASSLAETRVETQYF
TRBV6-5,CASSYSRTGGSYGYTF
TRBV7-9,CASSLGGAGIPYNEQFF
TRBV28,CASSSGGTNTEAFF
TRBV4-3,CASSHREHTGELFF
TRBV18,CASSPDRDHTEAFF
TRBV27,CASSLSAPNEKLFF
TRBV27,CASSLSRWGLAGGSSYEQYF
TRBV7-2,CASSLGPPGAQYEQYF
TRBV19,CASSMWSGGPAGELFF
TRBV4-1,CASSQDNLQGFSGNTIYF
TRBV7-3,CASSSQPGSKGYEQYF
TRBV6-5,CASTRTGGEFEQYF
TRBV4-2,CASSQDLGLAGDTGELFF
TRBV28,CASRVGLAATDYEQYF
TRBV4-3,CASSQDGRTSGIYEQYF